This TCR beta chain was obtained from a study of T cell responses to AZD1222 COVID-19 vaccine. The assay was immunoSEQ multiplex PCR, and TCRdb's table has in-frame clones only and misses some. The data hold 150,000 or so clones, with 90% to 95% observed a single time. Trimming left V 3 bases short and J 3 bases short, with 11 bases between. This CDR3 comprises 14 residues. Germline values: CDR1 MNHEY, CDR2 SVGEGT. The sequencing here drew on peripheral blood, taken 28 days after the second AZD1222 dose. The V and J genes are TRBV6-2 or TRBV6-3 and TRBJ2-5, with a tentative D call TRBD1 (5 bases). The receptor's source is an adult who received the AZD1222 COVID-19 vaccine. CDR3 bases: TGTGCCAGCAGTTATCTGACAGAGGAAGAGACCCAGTACTTC. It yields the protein CASSYLTEEETQYF.